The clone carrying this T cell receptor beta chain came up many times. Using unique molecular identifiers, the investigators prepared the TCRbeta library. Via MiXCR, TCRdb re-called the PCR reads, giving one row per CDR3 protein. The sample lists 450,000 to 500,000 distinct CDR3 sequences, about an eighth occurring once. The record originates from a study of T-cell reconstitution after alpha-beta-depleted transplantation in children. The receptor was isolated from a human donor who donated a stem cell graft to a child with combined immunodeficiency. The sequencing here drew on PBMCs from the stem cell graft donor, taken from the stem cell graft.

CDR3 region: CASSLNQDPDTQYF. The CDR3 DNA sequence: TGTGCCAGCAGTTTAAACCAGGATCCAGATACGCAGTATTTT. V and J are TRBV12-3 or TRBV12-4 and TRBJ2-3; D not resolved. This CDR3 has 14 amino acids. The V end lost 2 bases, the J end lost 4 bases, and 10 bases lay between the germline ends.